One sample yielded the 27 T cell receptor beta chains listed below, sequenced in a study of blood T cell repertoires in COVID-19. The repertoire was sequenced with immunoSEQ multiplex PCR; TCRdb's copy has only in-frame clones and lacks some. In the table there are fewer than 250,000 clones, over 80% of which are singletons. The sequencing input was peripheral blood. These receptors all stem from a man aged 25 to 40 with COVID-19, enrolled during active disease.

This chain connects TRBV19 to TRBJ1-6; D unclear. Germline CDR1 LNHDA, CDR2 SQIVND (reference sequence). V shed 8 bases and J shed 0 bases, with 5 bases lying between them. The CDR3 has 13 amino acids. The CDR3 spells CASANSYNSPLHF. CDR3 bases: TGTGCCAGTGCTAACTCCTATAATTCACCCCTCCACTTT.

The chain recombines TRBV3-1 (or the pseudogene TRBV3-2) with TRBJ2-2; TRBD2 aligns across 11 bases. Germline trimming cut 1 base from V and 2 bases from J; bases unmatched to any gene: 3. The germline V gene has CDR1 LGHDT and CDR2 YNNKEL (reference sequence). The CDR3 is 17 residues long. CDR3 in DNA: TGTGCCAGCAGCCAAGTTAGCGGGGGGGCTAACACCGGGGAGCTGTTTTTT. It yields the protein CASSQVSGGANTGELFF.

J is TRBJ1-1 and V is TRBV19; a possible D gene is TRBD1 (6 bases). The CDR3 is made up of 12 amino acids. CDR1 is LNHDA, CDR2 SQIVND, per germline (reference sequence). V lost 4 bases to trimming and J lost 11 bases, with 14 bases between them. For the CDR3, the DNA is TGTGCCAGTAGTAGCGGGGGGCAGGAGGCTTTCTTT. This gives the protein CASSSGGQEAFF.

The chain has TRBV29-1 and TRBJ2-1; possible D gene TRBD1, 6 bases. V gave up 7 bases and J gave up 9 bases, with 22 bases separating them. CDR1 is SQVTM and CDR2 is ANQGSEA in the germline V gene. CDR3 length: 14 residues. The DNA for the CDR3 is TGCAGCGGCCACGCCCTCAGGGGAATCGGTGAGCAGTTCTTC. Translation: CSGHALRGIGEQFF.

The rearrangement uses TRBV10-3 and TRBJ2-3; maybe TRBD2 (5 bases). This CDR3 region has 18 residues. In germline, CDR1 is ENHRY, CDR2 SYGVKD. Trimming took off 0 bases at V and 2 bases at J, with 18 bases between the two ends. CDR3 sequence: CAISESTTTSPSTDTQYF. CDR3 in DNA: TGTGCCATCAGTGAGTCGACGACTACCTCGCCGTCCACAGATACGCAGTATTTT.

CDR3 in DNA: TGTGCCAGTAGTAGGACGGACAGCCTTTTAACTGAAGCTTTCTTT. This sequence encodes CASSRTDSLLTEAFF. The chain carries TRBV19 and TRBJ1-1; D might be TRBD1 (6 bases). CDR1 and CDR2 (germline): LNHDA, SQIVND (reference sequence). There are 15 residues in the CDR3. The V and J ends lost 4 bases and 5 bases respectively, with 17 bases between them.

This chain joins TRBV28 and TRBJ1-3; D is possibly TRBD1 (6 bases). CDR1 and CDR2 from the germline V gene are MDHEN and SYDVKM. V was pared by 7 bases and J by 4 bases, with 14 bases between. The CDR3 runs to 14 residues. CDR3 in DNA: TGTGCCAGCATTCACGGGACACTCGGAAACACCATATATTTT. Residues: CASIHGTLGNTIYF.

The rearrangement uses TRBV7-9 and TRBJ2-7; D is ambiguous. The CDR3 has 15 residues. Trimming pared 4 bases from V and 1 base from J, leaving 14 bases between. In germline, CDR1 is SEHNR, CDR2 FQNEAQ (reference sequence). The CDR3 DNA sequence: TGTGCCAGCAGCTCGGGTCCTCTTGAGTCCTACGAGCAGTACTTC. Protein: CASSSGPLESYEQYF.

The chain joins TRBV29-1 to TRBJ2-5, with D possibly TRBD2 on 6 matching bases. V was pared by 5 bases and J by 4 bases, with 17 bases between. This CDR3 is 14 amino acids long. The germline V gene encodes CDR1 SQVTM and CDR2 ANQGSEA. CDR3 DNA sequence: TGCAGCGTTCCCTCTTCCTTTAGCGGAGAGACCCAGTACTTC. It is translated as CSVPSSFSGETQYF. The entire variable domain, with the rest obtained from reference TRBV29-1 and TRBJ2-5, is as follows: SAVISQKPSRDICQRGTSLTIQCQVDSQVTMMFWYRQQPGQSLTLIATANQGSEATYESGFVIDKFPISRPNLTFSTLTVSNMSPEDSSIYLCSVPSSFSGETQYFGPGTRLLVL.

On this clone itself: Different DNA sequences within this sample yield the same CDR3. The chain combines TRBV28 with TRBJ2-1, with 12 nucleotides matching TRBD2. The CDR3 consists of 16 residues. V dropped 5 bases and J dropped 4; count of bases not matched to a gene: 6. Germline V gene data show CDR1 as MDHEN and CDR2 as SYDVKM. The CDR3 region has the DNA TGTGCCAGCAGTGCGCTAGCGGGAGGGGGGTACAATGAGCAGTTCTTC. Its translation: CASSALAGGGYNEQFF.

This chain links TRBV6-2 or TRBV6-3 with TRBJ2-7, with no clear D. The CDR3 runs to 12 residues. The germline V gene has CDR1 MNHEY and CDR2 SVGEGT. V lost 2 bases to trimming and J lost 3 bases, with 5 bases between them. The CDR3 here is CASSYTVYEQYF. In DNA, the CDR3 is TGTGCCAGCAGTTACACAGTCTACGAGCAGTACTTC.

V is TRBV3-1 (or the pseudogene TRBV3-2) and J is TRBJ2-7, with D unclear. V lost 5 bases, J lost 4 bases, and 6 bases lay in between. The CDR3 covers 11 residues. Germline loops: CDR1 LGHDT, CDR2 YNNKEL (reference sequence). CDR3 nucleotide sequence: TGTGCCAGCAGCTCCGGGTACGAGCAGTACTTC. Translating gives CASSSGYEQYF.

The rearrangement links TRBV29-1 to TRBJ2-7, with 8 bases fitting TRBD1. V was pared by 3 bases and J by 3 bases, with 10 bases of the junction left unmatched. Germline V gene data show CDR1 as SQVTM and CDR2 as ANQGSEA. The CDR3 is made up of 15 amino acids. This chain's CDR3 is CSVDSRQGAVYEQYF. Here the CDR3 DNA reads TGCAGCGTTGACTCGCGGCAGGGGGCAGTCTACGAGCAGTACTTC.

This sequence joins TRBV7-2 and TRBJ2-2; 16 bases fit TRBD2. Losses at the gene ends were 6 bases for V and 3 bases for J; bases not matched to a gene: 10. The CDR3 is made up of 19 amino acids. Germline V gene lookup returns CDR1 SGHTA and CDR2 FQGNSA. In nucleotides, the CDR3 is TGTGCCAGCAGACAATTACCGGGACTAGCGGGGGGGGACACCGGGGAGCTGTTTTTT. As protein: CASRQLPGLAGGDTGELFF.

The sample holds one count of this clone. The chain couples TRBV12-5 to TRBJ1-1; TRBD1 agrees at 7 bases. Trimming at V came to 0 bases and at J to 4 bases, leaving 11 bases not matched to a gene. Germline lookup yields CDR1 LGHNT and CDR2 FRNRAP. The CDR3 loop spans 17 amino acids. CDR3 residues: CASGLVISSTGITEAFF. CDR3 nucleotides: TGTGCTAGTGGTTTGGTAATCTCTTCGACAGGGATCACTGAAGCTTTCTTT. The whole variable domain, filled in from reference TRBV12-5 and TRBJ1-1, reads DARVTQTPRHKVTEMGQEVTMRCQPILGHNTVFWYRQTMMQGLELLAYFRNRAPLDDSGMPKDRFSAEMPDATLATLKIQPSEPRDSAVYFCASGLVISSTGITEAFFGQGTRLTVV.

This clone has only a few counts. The CDR3 protein is CASSRDSGRSQPQHF. In DNA, the CDR3 is TGTGCCAGCAGTCGGGACTCGGGCAGAAGTCAGCCCCAGCATTTT. The chain links TRBV6-2 or TRBV6-3 to TRBJ1-5, with D maybe TRBD1 (5 bases). Trimming left V 5 bases short and J 6 bases short, with 17 bases between. Germline loops: CDR1 MNHEY, CDR2 SVGEGT. The CDR3 contains 15 residues.

V usage is TRBV7-9 and J usage is TRBJ1-2, with D possibly being TRBD1 (5 bases). The CDR3 loop spans 12 amino acids. From germline, CDR1 is SEHNR and CDR2 FQNEAQ (reference sequence). With 5 bases removed from V and 10 bases from J, the gap between germline ends came to 14 bases. The CDR3 bases are TGTGCCAGCAGCATCCACCGGGGGGACTACACCTTC. Amino acids: CASSIHRGDYTF.

The rearrangement joins TRBV7-9 to TRBJ2-1, with TRBD1 identical over 9 bases. The germline V gene has CDR1 SEHNR and CDR2 FQNEAQ (reference sequence). V gave up 4 bases and J gave up 13 bases; unmatched junction bases: 17. CDR3 length: 16 amino acids. The CDR3 coding sequence is TGTGCCAGCAGCTCAACCGGGACAGGGCTTTACTATCGACAGTTCTTC. Its translation: CASSSTGTGLYYRQFF.

The genes are TRBV9 and TRBJ2-2; 8 bases are shared with TRBD1. The CDR3 runs 15 residues. CDR1 and CDR2 (germline): SGDLS, YYNGEE. Losses at the gene ends were 4 bases for V and 7 bases for J; bases not matched to a gene: 9. The CDR3 coding sequence is TGTGCCAGCAGCCGGGGGCAGGGGGCGTTCGGGGAGCTGTTTTTT. Its protein is CASSRGQGAFGELFF.

The genes are TRBV4-2 and TRBJ1-5, with D possibly being TRBD1 (5 bases). V was trimmed by 0 bases and J by 1 base, leaving 10 bases between them. CDR3 size: 16 residues. The germline V gene has CDR1 LGHNA and CDR2 YNFKEQ. CDR3 nucleotide sequence: TGTGCCAGCAGCCAAGAGGGGGGAAAGAGCAATCAGCCCCAGCATTTT. Translation: CASSQEGGKSNQPQHF.

The genes are TRBV19 and TRBJ2-7, with 12 bases matching TRBD1. From germline, CDR1 is LNHDA and CDR2 SQIVND (reference sequence). This CDR3 contains 15 residues. V shed 5 bases and J 6 bases; nucleotides not matched to a gene: 8. The CDR3 reads CASSQGGTGGLEQYF. CDR3 sequence (DNA): TGTGCCAGTAGTCAGGGCGGGACAGGGGGCCTCGAGCAGTACTTC.

This chain uses TRBV7-9 with TRBJ1-2; the D gene is possibly TRBD1 (5 bases). CDR1 SEHNR and CDR2 FQNEAQ come from the germline V gene (reference sequence). V lost 1 base, J lost 10 bases, and 10 bases lay in between. The CDR3 covers 12 residues. Written as DNA, the CDR3 is TGTGCCAGCAGCTTAGAGGCCAGGGACTACACCTTC. Protein product: CASSLEARDYTF.

This sequence joins TRBV2 and TRBJ1-3, with a weak D call TRBD1 (6 bases). With 6 bases removed from V and 2 bases from J, the gap between germline ends came to 8 bases. The germline CDR1 and CDR2 sequences are SNHLY and FYNNEI. The CDR3 consists of 13 residues. The CDR3 is CASSQGTGNTIYF. The CDR3 DNA sequence: TGTGCCAGCAGCCAGGGGACTGGAAACACCATATATTTT.

This clone was seen just once. The chain carries TRBV3-1 (or the pseudogene TRBV3-2) and TRBJ1-2; 8 bases map to TRBD1. CDR1 is LGHDT and CDR2 is YNNKEL in the germline V gene (reference sequence). This CDR3 contains 13 residues. V was pared by 3 bases and J by 8 bases, with 5 bases of the junction left unmatched. For the CDR3, the DNA is TGTGCCAGCAGCCATGGACAGGGAAAAGGCTACACCTTC. It translates to CASSHGQGKGYTF.

The rearrangement joins TRBV4-3 to TRBJ1-1; the D gene is possibly TRBD1 (5 bases). The V end was cut by 0 bases, the J end by 1 base, with 15 bases between. The CDR3 runs 17 residues. Looked up from germline, CDR1 is LGHNA and CDR2 is YSLEER. The CDR3 DNA is TGCGCCAGCAGCCAAGATTTTGGAGGGGACCAGAACACTGAAGCTTTCTTT. Residues: CASSQDFGGDQNTEAFF.

This rearrangement joins TRBV6-5 to TRBJ1-1; the D is unclear. The CDR3 runs 12 residues. Trimming stripped 5 bases from V and 9 bases from J, with 13 bases between. From germline, CDR1 is MNHEY and CDR2 SVGAGI. The CDR3 nucleotides read TGTGCCAGCAGTAACCAGGCTACCCAAGCTTTCTTT. Its translation: CASSNQATQAFF.

This chain links TRBV28 with TRBJ2-7; 9 bases agree with TRBD2. J lost 6 bases, V lost 5 bases, and 5 bases had no gene match. The CDR3 spans 13 residues. Germline V gene sequence: CDR1 MDHEN, CDR2 SYDVKM. CDR3 residues: CASSLGTSPEQYF. In DNA, the CDR3 is TGTGCCAGCAGTCTAGGGACTAGCCCCGAGCAGTACTTC.